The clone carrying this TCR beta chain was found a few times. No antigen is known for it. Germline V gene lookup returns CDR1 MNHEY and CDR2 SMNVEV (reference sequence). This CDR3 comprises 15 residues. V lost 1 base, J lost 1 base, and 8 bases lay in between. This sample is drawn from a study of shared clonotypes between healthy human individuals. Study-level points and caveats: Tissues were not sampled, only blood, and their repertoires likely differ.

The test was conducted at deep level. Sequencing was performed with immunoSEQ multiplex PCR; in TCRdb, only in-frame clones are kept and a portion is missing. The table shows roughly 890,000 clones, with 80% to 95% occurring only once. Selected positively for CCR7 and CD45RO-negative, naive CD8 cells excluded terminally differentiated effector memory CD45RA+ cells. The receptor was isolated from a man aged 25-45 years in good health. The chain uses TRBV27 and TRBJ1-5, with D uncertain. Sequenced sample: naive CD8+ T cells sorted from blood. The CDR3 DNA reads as TGTGCCAGCAGTTTATATCAGAGCAGCAATCAGCCCCAGCATTTT. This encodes CASSLYQSSNQPQHF.